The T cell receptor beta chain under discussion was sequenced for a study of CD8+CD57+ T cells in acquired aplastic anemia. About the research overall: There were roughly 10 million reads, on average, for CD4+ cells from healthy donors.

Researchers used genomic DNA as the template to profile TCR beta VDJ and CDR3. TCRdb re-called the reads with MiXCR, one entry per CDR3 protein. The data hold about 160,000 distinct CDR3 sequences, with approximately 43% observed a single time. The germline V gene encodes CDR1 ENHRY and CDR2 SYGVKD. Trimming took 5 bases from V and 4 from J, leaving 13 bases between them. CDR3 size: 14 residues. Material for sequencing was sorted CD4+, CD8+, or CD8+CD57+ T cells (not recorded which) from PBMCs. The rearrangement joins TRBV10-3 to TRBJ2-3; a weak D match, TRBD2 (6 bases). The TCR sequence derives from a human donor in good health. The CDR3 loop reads CAISTGGSADTQYF. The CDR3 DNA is TGTGCCATCAGTACAGGAGGGAGCGCAGATACGCAGTATTTT.